Shown below are 5 T cell receptor beta chains from a single sample sequenced in a study of T cell responses to AZD1222 COVID-19 vaccine. Produced via immunoSEQ multiplex PCR; TCRdb's table is partial and in-frame only. The data show about 130,000 clones, 88% seen once. The sample consisted of peripheral blood, taken on day 0 of AZD1222 vaccination. The receptors here all came from an adult in good health.

J is TRBJ2-1 and V is TRBV5-1, with TRBD1 as a possible D gene (6 bases). Germline CDR1 and CDR2: SGHRS and YFSETQ. This CDR3 has 13 residues. V gave up 7 bases and J gave up 8 bases, with 16 bases separating them. This CDR3 reads CASQGSPEDEQFF. DNA of the CDR3: TGCGCCAGCCAGGGGTCTCCCGAAGATGAGCAGTTCTTC.

V and J are TRBV6-4 and TRBJ1-2, with D maybe TRBD1 (5 bases). The germline gives CDR1 MRHNA, CDR2 SNTAGT. Trimming stripped 2 bases from V and 5 bases from J, with 12 bases between. The CDR3 consists of 14 residues. CDR3 DNA sequence: TGTGCCAGCAGTGACACAGCTCAGGGATATGGCTACACCTTC. Protein product: CASSDTAQGYGYTF.

The chain has TRBV19 and TRBJ2-1; TRBD2 might be the D (5 bases). Trimming stripped 5 bases from V and 0 bases from J, with 14 bases between. The CDR3 runs 16 residues. Germline V CDR1 and CDR2: LNHDA, SQIVND (reference sequence). CDR3 region: CASSSDYLSSYNEQFF. Written as DNA, the CDR3 is TGTGCCAGTAGTTCCGACTACCTTAGCTCCTACAATGAGCAGTTCTTC.

This clone came up once. The junction and the germline gene differ at one end; a read error may be behind it. V gene TRBV11-1 combines with J gene TRBJ1-5; D unresolved. Germline lookup yields CDR1 SGHAT and CDR2 FQDESV (reference sequence). This CDR3 contains 15 residues. The CDR3, as DNA: TGTGCCAGCAGCTTAAAGCCCCTTAGCTATCAGCCCCAGCATTTT. Translating it yields CASSLKPLSYQPQHF.

In its sample, this clone was seen once. The chain recombines TRBV19 with TRBJ2-4, with D perhaps TRBD2 (7 bases). CDR1 and CDR2 (germline): LNHDA, SQIVND (reference sequence). This CDR3 spans 17 amino acids. The V gene lost 1 base and the J gene lost 1 base, with 14 bases spanning the gap. The chain's CDR3 is CASSIGGGGLAKNIQYF. CDR3 coding DNA: TGTGCCAGTAGTATAGGAGGCGGGGGCTTGGCCAAAAACATTCAGTACTTC.